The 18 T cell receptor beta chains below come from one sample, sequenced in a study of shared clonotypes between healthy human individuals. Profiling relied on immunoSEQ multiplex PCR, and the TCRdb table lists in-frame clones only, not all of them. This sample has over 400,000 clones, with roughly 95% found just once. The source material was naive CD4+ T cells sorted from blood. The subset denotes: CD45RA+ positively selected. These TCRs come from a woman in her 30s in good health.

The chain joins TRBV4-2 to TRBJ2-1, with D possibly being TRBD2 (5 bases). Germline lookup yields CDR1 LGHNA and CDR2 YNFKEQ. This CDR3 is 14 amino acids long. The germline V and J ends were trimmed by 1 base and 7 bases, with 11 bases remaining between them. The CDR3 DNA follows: TGTGCCAGCAGCCAAGCCGGTGGCGGGAATGAGCAGTTCTTC. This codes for CASSQAGGGNEQFF.

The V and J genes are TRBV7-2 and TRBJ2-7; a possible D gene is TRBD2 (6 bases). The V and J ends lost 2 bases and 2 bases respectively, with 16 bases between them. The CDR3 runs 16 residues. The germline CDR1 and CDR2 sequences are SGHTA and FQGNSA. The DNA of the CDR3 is TGTGCCAGCAGCTTACGGTGGGGGGACGCGGCCTACGAGCAGTACTTC. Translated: CASSLRWGDAAYEQYF.

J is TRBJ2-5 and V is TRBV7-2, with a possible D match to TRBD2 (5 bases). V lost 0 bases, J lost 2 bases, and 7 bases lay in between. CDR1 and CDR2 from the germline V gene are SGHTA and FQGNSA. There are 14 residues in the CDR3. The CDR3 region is CASSLALAQETQYF. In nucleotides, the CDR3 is TGTGCCAGCAGCTTAGCGCTAGCTCAAGAGACCCAGTACTTC.

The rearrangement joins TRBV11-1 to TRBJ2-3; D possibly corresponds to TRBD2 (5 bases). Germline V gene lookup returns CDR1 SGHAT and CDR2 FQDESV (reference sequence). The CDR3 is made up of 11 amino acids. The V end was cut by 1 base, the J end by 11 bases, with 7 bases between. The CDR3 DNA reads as TGTGCCAGCAGCTTAGACCGGGAGCAGTATTTT. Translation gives CASSLDREQYF.

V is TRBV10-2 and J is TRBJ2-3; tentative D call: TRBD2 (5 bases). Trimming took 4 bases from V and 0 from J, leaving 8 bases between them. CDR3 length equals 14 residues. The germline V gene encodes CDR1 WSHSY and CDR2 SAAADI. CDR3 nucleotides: TGCGCCAGCAGTGTAGCGTTTAGCACAGATACGCAGTATTTT. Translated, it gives CASSVAFSTDTQYF.

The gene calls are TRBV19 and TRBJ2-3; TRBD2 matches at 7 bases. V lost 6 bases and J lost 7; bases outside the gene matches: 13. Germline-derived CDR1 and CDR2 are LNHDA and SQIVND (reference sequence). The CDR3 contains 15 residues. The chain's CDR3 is CASSDRDYYFNTQYF. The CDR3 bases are TGTGCCAGTAGCGACCGGGACTATTATTTCAATACGCAGTATTTT. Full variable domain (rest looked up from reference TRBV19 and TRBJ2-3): DGGITQSPKYLFRKEGQNVTLSCEQNLNHDAMYWYRQDPGQGLRLIYYSQIVNDFQKGDIAEGYSVSREKKESFPLTVTSAQKNPTAFYLCASSDRDYYFNTQYFGPGTRLTVL.

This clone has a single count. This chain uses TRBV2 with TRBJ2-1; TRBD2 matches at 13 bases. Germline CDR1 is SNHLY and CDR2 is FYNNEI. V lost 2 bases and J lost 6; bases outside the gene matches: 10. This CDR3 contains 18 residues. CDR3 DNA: TGTGCCAGCAGTGAACCGGGACTAGCGGGGCTTGGTGGCAATGAGCAGTTCTTC. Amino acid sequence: CASSEPGLAGLGGNEQFF.

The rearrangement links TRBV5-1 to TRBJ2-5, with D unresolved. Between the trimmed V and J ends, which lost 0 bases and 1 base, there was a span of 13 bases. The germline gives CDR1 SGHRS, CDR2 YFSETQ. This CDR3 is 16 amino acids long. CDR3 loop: CASSLGARGVQETQYF. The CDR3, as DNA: TGCGCCAGCAGCTTGGGGGCGCGTGGGGTCCAAGAGACCCAGTACTTC.

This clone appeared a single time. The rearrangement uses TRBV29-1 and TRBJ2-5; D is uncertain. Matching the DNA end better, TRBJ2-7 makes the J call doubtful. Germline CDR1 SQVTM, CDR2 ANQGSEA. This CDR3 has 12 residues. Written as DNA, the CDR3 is TGCAGCGTTGCAAGGTCGAGCTACGAGCAGTACTTC. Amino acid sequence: CSVARSSYEQYF.

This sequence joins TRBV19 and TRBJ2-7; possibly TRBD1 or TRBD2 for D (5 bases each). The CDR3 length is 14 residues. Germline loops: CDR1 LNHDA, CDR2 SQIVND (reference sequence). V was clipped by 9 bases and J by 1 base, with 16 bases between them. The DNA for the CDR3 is TGTGCCAGCTCATCGGGACGTAGGTCCTACGAGCAGTACTTC. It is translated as CASSSGRRSYEQYF. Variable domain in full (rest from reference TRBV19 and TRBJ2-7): DGGITQSPKYLFRKEGQNVTLSCEQNLNHDAMYWYRQDPGQGLRLIYYSQIVNDFQKGDIAEGYSVSREKKESFPLTVTSAQKNPTAFYLCASSSGRRSYEQYFGPGTRLTVT.

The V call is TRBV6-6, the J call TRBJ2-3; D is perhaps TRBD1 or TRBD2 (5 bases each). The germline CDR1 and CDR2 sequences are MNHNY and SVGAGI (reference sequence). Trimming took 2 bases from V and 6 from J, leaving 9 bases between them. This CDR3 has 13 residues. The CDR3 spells CASSYEGPDTQYF. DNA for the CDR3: TGTGCCAGCAGTTACGAGGGGCCGGATACGCAGTATTTT.

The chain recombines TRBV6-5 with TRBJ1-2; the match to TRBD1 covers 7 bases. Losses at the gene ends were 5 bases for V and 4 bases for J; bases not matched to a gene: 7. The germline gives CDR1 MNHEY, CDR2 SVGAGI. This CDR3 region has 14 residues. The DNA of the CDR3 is TGTGCCAGCAGTAGAACAGGGGATCCCTATGGCTACACCTTC. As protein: CASSRTGDPYGYTF.

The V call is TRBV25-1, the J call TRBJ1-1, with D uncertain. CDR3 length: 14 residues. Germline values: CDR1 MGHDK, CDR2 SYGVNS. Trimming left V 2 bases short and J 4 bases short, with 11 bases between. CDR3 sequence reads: CASSETAKSTEAFF. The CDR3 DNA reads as TGTGCCAGCAGTGAAACGGCGAAGAGCACTGAAGCTTTCTTT.

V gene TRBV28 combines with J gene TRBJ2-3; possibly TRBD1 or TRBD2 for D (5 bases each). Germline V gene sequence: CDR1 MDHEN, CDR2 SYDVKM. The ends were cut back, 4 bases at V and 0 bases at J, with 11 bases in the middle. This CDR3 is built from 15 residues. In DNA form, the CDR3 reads TGTGCCAGCAGTTCCCATGGGGGTAGCACAGATACGCAGTATTTT. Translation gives CASSSHGGSTDTQYF.

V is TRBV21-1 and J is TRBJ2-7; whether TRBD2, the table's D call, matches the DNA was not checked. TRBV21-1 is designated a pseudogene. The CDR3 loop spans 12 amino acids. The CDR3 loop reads CASSASFSEQYF. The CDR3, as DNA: TGTGCCAGCAGCGCCTCATTTAGCGAGCAGTACTTC.

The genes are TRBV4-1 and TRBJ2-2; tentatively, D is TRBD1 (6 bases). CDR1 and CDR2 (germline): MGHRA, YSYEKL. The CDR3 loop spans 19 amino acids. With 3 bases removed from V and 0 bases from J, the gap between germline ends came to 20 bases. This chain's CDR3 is CASSHPRVGTRSNTGELFF. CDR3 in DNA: TGCGCCAGCAGCCACCCGCGCGTAGGGACAAGATCGAACACCGGGGAGCTGTTTTTT.

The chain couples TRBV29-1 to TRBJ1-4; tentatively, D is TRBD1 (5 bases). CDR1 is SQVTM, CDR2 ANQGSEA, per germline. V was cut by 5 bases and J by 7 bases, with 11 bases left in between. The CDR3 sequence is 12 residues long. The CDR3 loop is CSVLQGGEKLFF. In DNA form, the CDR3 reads TGCAGCGTTTTGCAGGGTGGTGAAAAACTGTTTTTT.

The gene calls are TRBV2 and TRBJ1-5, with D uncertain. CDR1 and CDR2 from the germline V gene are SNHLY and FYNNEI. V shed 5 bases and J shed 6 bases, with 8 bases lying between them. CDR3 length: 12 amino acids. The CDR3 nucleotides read TGTGCCAGCAGTAGATTGGGTCAGCCCCAGCATTTT. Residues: CASSRLGQPQHF.